This T cell receptor beta chain was documented in a study of T cells expressing NK-cell markers. Study-level background: Seven HCMV-seropositive donors and one seronegative donor made up the eight sequenced donors.

CDR1 and CDR2 from the germline V gene are SGHTA and FQGNSA. This CDR3 is 15 amino acids long. Each CDR3 protein gets one entry in TCRdb, which reprocessed the 5' RACE reads and gives no DNA. This table lists about 550,000 distinct CDR3 sequences. Sequencing was done on a sample of blood T cells: a sorted CD56 or NKG2C T cell subset, CD4+ or CD8+ T cells, or bulk PBMC T cells (not recorded which). The genes are TRBV7-2 and TRBJ2-5; with no DNA, the TCRdb D assignment of TRBD2 cannot be verified. This sequence was found in a man aged 18 to 29 in good health. The CDR3 spells CASSPASGRVETQYF.